This T cell receptor (beta chain) was sequenced during a study of regulatory T cells in long-lasting Graves disease. The TCR beta library used iRepertoire HTBI primers with Arm-PCR amplification of CDR3. TCRdb fed the multiplex PCR reads into MiXCR, producing one record per CDR3 protein. Here the sample spans roughly 420,000 distinct CDR3 sequences, around 13% being singletons. The sample's time point: newly diagnosed GD, antithyroid drugs for less than 3 months. Generation of the TCR library employed RNA extracted from PBMCs. The germline gives CDR1 SGHRS, CDR2 YFSETQ. The length of the CDR3 is 18 residues. V lost 3 bases, J lost 4 bases, and 18 bases stayed unmatched. This same sample was also part of a study on T cells in Graves' hyperthyroidism and ophthalmopathy.

The specimen comprised peripheral blood mononuclear cells (PBMCs), sampled at new diagnosis, from a patient treated with antithyroid drugs. The chain has TRBV5-1 and TRBJ2-7; 8 nucleotides align to TRBD1. This receptor was obtained from a woman in her forties or fifties with Graves disease. The CDR3 is CASSWKPFTGGPQYEQYF. DNA for the CDR3: TGCGCCAGCAGCTGGAAGCCCTTCACAGGGGGACCTCAGTACGAGCAGTACTTC. The full variable domain, in which reference TRBV5-1 and TRBJ2-7 provide the parts outside the CDR3, is KAGVTQTPRYLIKTRGQQVTLSCSPISGHRSVSWYQQTPGQGLQFLFEYFSETQRNKGNFPGRFSGRQFSNSRSEMNVSTLELGDSALYLCASSWKPFTGGPQYEQYFGPGTRLTVT.